This entry concerns a single T cell receptor (beta chain). Participants came from 20 to 25 US areas, aged about 18 to 95 years. This sample is drawn from a study of blood T cell repertoires in COVID-19. Study-level background: Collection of acute and convalescent COVID-19 samples took place in the United States, Italy and Spain.

Per the study methods: Estimation of nucleated cell counts relied on the amplification of reference gene primers. TCRdb's copy holds only in-frame clones and misses some; the assay was immunoSEQ multiplex PCR. V and J calls and clone size follow that table, whereas D and trimming were derived from the DNA. The sample has about 210,000 clones, approximately 80% seen once. The receptor comes from a man in his thirties or forties with acute COVID-19. Specimen: PBMCs or T cells enriched from blood (not recorded which).

CDR3 region: CASREGGGNNQPQHF. CDR3 in DNA: TGTGCCAGCCGCGAGGGCGGAGGAAACAATCAGCCCCAGCATTTT. The genes are TRBV6-5 and TRBJ1-5, with D unclear. The CDR3 length is 15 residues. CDR1 MNHEY and CDR2 SVGAGI come from the germline V gene. Trimming removed 8 bases from V and 3 bases from J, with 17 bases in between.